A selection of T cell receptor beta chains follows, all from one sample in a study of cytomegalovirus exposure and HLA in healthy donors. The protocol was immunoSEQ multiplex PCR, while the TCRdb copy is restricted to in-frame clones and leaves out a portion. This sample yields 200,000 to 250,000 clones, of which 75% to 80% are seen a single time; around 1.8% belongs to the top ten. Specimen: PBMCs. These receptors were taken from a man younger than 35 in good health and CMV-seronegative. Each CDR3 is given with its conserved first and last residue. The order of the fields is V gene, J gene, D gene, clone size, CDR3 DNA, CDR3 protein. A D gene is named only where the DNA matches it firmly. Expanded clones are given a class, and other clones once, few, many or no size at all.

>TRBV11-1|TRBJ2-1|.|.
TGTGCCAGCAGCTTTGTTCGGGGATTCTCCTACAATGAGCAGTTCTTC
CASSFVRGFSYNEQFF
>TRBV29-1|TRBJ1-3|.|.
TGCAGCGTCCTGGAGCAGTCTCGAAACACCATATATTTT
CSVLEQSRNTIYF
>TRBV19|TRBJ2-7|.|once
TGTGCCAGTAGTGACAGGACCCAGGGGACCTACGAGCAGTACTTC
CASSDRTQGTYEQYF
>TRBV7-9|TRBJ1-1|TRBD1|.
TGTGCCAGCAGCCCAGGGGGACAGATGAACACTGAAGCTTTCTTT
CASSPGGQMNTEAFF
>TRBV5-1|TRBJ2-7|TRBD2|.
TGCGCCAGCAGCGGGACTAGCGACTACGAGCAGTACTTC
CASSGTSDYEQYF
>TRBV5-1|TRBJ2-1|TRBD2|.
TGCGCCAGCAGCTTGGCTAGCGGGGCCCTAAAGGATGAGCAGTTCTTC
CASSLASGALKDEQFF
>TRBV6-5|TRBJ2-4|.|.
TGTGCCAGCTTCTCCCCCAGGGTCGGGAACATTCAGTACTTC
CASFSPRVGNIQYF
>TRBV4-2|TRBJ2-5|TRBD2|.
TGTGCCAGCAGCCAAGTGGAAGCGGGGGGGCAAGAGACCCAGTACTTC
CASSQVEAGGQETQYF
>TRBV5-4|TRBJ1-1|.|once
TGTGCCAGCAGCTTAGCGGTGCGGGGCACTGAAGCTTTCTTT
CASSLAVRGTEAFF
>TRBV29-1|TRBJ2-1|TRBD1|.
TGCAGCGTTGACAGGGGGAGTAATGAGCAGTTCTTC
CSVDRGSNEQFF
>TRBV30|TRBJ1-4|.|.
TGTGCCTGGAGTCCCGTTGGGGGGGCTAATGAAAAACTGTTTTTT
CAWSPVGGANEKLFF
>TRBV6-5|TRBJ2-7|.|.
TGTGCCAGCAGCCGAGAGGGGACTTTATCCTACGAGCAGTACTTC
CASSREGTLSYEQYF
>TRBV9|TRBJ2-6|.|.
TGTGCCAGCAGCGCAACCACAGGGTCCACCTCTGGGGCCAACGTCCTGACTTTC
CASSATTGSTSGANVLTF
>TRBV7-2|TRBJ2-7|TRBD2|few
TGTGCCAGCAGCTTAGGTGGACTAGCGGGGACCTACGAGCAGTACTTC
CASSLGGLAGTYEQYF
>TRBV7-6|TRBJ2-5|TRBD2|.
TGTGCCAGCAGTTCTTCCCGCGCGGGGGGGCAAGAGACCCAGTACTTC
CASSSSRAGGQETQYF
>TRBV10-3|TRBJ2-3|TRBD2|.
TGTGCCATCAGTGAGTCCAACGGGGGGGATACGCAGTATTTT
CAISESNGGDTQYF
>TRBV6-4|TRBJ1-6|.|few
TGTGCCAGCAGTCCACAGGGTGAAAATTCACCCCTCCACTTT
CASSPQGENSPLHF
>TRBV21-1|TRBJ1-1|.|few
TGTGCCAGCAGCTTAACAGGGGGCGAGGACACTGAAGCTTTCTTT
CASSLTGGEDTEAFF
>TRBV2|TRBJ2-7|.|.
TGTGCCAGCAGTGAGCGGCAGCTTTCCTCCTACGAGCAGTACTTC
CASSERQLSSYEQYF
>TRBV11-2|TRBJ2-1|TRBD2|.
TGTGCCAGCAGCTCCGAACTAGCGGGAGGGCCGGGTGAGCAGTTCTTC
CASSSELAGGPGEQFF
>TRBV28|TRBJ2-2|.|.
TGTGCCAGCATGGGAGGTGCGGCGAACACCGGGGAGCTGTTTTTT
CASMGGAANTGELFF